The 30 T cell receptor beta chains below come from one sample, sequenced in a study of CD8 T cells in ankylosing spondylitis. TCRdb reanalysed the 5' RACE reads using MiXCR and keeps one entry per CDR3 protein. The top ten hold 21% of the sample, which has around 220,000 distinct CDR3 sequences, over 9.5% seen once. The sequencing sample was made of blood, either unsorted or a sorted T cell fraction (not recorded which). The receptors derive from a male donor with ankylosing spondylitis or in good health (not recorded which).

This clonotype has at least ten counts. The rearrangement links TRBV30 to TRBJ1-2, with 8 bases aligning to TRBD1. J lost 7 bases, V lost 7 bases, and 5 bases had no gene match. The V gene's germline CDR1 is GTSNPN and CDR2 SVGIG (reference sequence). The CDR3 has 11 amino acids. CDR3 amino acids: CALQGDRGYTF. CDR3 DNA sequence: TGTGCCTTACAGGGGGACCGTGGCTACACCTTC. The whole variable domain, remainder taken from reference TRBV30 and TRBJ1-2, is SQTIHQWPATLVQPVGSPLSLECTVEGTSNPNLYWYRQAAGRGLQLLFYSVGIGQISSEVPQNLSASRPQDRQFILSSKKLLLSDSGFYLCALQGDRGYTFGSGTRLTVV.

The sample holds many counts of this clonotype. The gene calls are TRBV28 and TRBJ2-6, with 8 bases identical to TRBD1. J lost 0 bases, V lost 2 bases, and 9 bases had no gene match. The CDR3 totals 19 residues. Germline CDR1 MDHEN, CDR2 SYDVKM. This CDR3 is CASSLGFGTGASGANVLTF. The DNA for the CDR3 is TGTGCCAGCAGTTTAGGGTTTGGGACAGGTGCCTCTGGGGCCAACGTCCTGACTTTC.

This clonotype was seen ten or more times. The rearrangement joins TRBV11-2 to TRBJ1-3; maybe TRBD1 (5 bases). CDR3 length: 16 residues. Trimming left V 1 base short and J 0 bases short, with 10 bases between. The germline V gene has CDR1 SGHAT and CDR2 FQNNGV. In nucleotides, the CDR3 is TGTGCCAGCAGCTTAGTTCGGGGGACCTCTGGAAACACCATATATTTT. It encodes CASSLVRGTSGNTIYF.

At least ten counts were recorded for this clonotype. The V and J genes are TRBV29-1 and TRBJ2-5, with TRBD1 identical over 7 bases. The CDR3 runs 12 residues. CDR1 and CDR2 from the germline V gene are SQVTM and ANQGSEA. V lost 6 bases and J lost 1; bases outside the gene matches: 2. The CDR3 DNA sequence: TGCAGCGTCGGGACAGTCCAAGAGACCCAGTACTTC. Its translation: CSVGTVQETQYF. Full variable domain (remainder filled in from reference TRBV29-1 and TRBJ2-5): SAVISQKPSRDICQRGTSLTIQCQVDSQVTMMFWYRQQPGQSLTLIATANQGSEATYESGFVIDKFPISRPNLTFSTLTVSNMSPEDSSIYLCSVGTVQETQYFGPGTRLLVL.

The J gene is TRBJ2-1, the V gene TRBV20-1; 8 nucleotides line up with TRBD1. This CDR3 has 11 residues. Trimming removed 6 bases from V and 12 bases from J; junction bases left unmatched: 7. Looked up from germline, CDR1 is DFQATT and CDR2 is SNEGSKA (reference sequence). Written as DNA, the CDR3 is TGCAGTGCGAATACCGGGACAGGGCAGTTCTTC. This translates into CSANTGTGQFF.

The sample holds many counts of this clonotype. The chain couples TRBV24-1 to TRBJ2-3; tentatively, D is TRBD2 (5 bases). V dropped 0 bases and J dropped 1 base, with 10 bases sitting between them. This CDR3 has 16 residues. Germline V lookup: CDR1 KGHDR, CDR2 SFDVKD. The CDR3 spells CATSDLRFGGTDTQYF. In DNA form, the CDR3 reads TGTGCCACCAGTGATTTGAGGTTCGGGGGCACAGATACGCAGTATTTT.

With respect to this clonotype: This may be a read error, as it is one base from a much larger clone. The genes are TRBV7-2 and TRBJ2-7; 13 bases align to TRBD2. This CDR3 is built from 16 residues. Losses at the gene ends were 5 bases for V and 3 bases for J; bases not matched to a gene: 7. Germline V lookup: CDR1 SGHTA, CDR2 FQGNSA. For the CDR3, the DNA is TGTGCCAGCAGCCCAGGGAGGACTAGCGGGAGCTACGAGCAGTACTTC. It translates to CASSPGRTSGSYEQYF.

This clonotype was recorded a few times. DNA of the CDR3: TGTGCCAGCAGCTTATGGAGCGGGGGGGGAGATACGCAGTATTTT. The encoded protein is CASSLWSGGGDTQYF. The J gene is TRBJ2-3, the V gene TRBV7-2; 10 nucleotides match TRBD2. The CDR3 consists of 15 residues. Trimming removed 2 bases from V and 5 bases from J; junction bases left unmatched: 4. The germline V gene encodes CDR1 SGHTA and CDR2 FQGNSA. Drawing the rest from reference TRBV7-2 and TRBJ2-3, the complete variable domain is GAGVSQSPSNKVTEKGKDVELRCDPISGHTALYWYRQSLGQGLEFLIYFQGNSAPDKSGLPSDRFSAERTGGSVSTLTIQRTQQEDSAVYLCASSLWSGGGDTQYFGPGTRLTVL.

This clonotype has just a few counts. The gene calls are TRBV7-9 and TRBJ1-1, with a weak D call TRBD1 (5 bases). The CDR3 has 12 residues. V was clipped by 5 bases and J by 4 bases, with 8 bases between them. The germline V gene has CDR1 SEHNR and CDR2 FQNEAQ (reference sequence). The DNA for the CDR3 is TGTGCCAGCAGCACCGGGGGCACTGAAGCTTTCTTT. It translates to CASSTGGTEAFF. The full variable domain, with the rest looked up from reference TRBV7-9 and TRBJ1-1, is DTGVSQNPRHKITKRGQNVTFRCDPISEHNRLYWYRQTLGQGPEFLTYFQNEAQLEKSRLLSDRFSAERPKGSFSTLEIQRTEQGDSAMYLCASSTGGTEAFFGQGTRLTVV.

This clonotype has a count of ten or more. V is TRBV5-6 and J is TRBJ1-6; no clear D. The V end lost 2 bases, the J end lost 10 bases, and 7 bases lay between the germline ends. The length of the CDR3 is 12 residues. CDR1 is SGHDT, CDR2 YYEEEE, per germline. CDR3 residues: CASSFEASPLHF. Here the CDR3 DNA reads TGTGCCAGCAGCTTTGAAGCCTCACCCCTCCACTTT. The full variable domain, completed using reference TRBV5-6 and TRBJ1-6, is DAGVTQSPTHLIKTRGQQVTLRCSPKSGHDTVSWYQQALGQGPQFIFQYYEEEERQRGNFPDRFSGHQFPNYSSELNVNALLLGDSALYLCASSFEASPLHFGNGTRLTVT.

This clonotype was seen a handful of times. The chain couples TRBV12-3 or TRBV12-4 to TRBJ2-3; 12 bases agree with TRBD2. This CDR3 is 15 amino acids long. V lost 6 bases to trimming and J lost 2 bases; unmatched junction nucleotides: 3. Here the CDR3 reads CASSGLAGLTDTQYF. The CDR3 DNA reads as TGTGCCAGCAGCGGACTAGCGGGGCTCACAGATACGCAGTATTTT.

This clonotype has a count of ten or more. CDR3 loop: CASSKETGPQETQYF. The CDR3 DNA sequence: TGCGCCAGCAGCAAGGAGACAGGTCCTCAAGAGACCCAGTACTTC. The rearrangement links TRBV5-1 to TRBJ2-5; a possible D gene is TRBD1 (6 bases). Germline loops: CDR1 SGHRS, CDR2 YFSETQ. Deletions cut 4 bases from V and 2 bases from J, with 15 bases between. This CDR3 is 15 amino acids long.

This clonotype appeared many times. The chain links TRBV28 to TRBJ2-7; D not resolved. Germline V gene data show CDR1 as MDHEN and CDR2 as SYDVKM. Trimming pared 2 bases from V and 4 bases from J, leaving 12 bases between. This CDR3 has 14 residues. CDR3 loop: CASSLGVGYYEQYF. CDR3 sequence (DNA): TGTGCCAGCAGTTTAGGGGTAGGGTATTACGAGCAGTACTTC.

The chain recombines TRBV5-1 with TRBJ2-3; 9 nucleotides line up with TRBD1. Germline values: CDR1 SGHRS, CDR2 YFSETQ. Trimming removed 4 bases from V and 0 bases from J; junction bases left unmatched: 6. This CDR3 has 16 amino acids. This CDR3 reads CASSIQGATSTDTQYF. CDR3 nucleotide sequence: TGCGCCAGCAGCATACAGGGGGCCACTAGCACAGATACGCAGTATTTT.

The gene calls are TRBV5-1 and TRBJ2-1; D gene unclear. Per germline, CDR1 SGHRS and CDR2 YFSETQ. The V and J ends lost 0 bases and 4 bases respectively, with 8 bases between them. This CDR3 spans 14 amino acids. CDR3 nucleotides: TGCGCCAGCAGCTTGGAAGACATTTACAATGAGCAGTTCTTC. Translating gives CASSLEDIYNEQFF. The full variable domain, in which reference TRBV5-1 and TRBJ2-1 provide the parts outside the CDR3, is KAGVTQTPRYLIKTRGQQVTLSCSPISGHRSVSWYQQTPGQGLQFLFEYFSETQRNKGNFPGRFSGRQFSNSRSEMNVSTLELGDSALYLCASSLEDIYNEQFFGPGTRLTVL.

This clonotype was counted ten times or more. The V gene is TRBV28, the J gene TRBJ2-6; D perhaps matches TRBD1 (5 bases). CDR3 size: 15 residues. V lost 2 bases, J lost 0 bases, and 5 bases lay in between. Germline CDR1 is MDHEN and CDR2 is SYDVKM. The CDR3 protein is CASSLRGSGANVLTF. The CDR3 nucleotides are TGTGCCAGCAGTTTAAGGGGCTCTGGGGCCAACGTCCTGACTTTC.

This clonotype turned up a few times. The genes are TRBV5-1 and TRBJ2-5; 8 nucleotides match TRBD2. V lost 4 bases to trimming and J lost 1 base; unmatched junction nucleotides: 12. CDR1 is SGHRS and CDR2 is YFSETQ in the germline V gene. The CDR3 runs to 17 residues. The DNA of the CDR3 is TGCGCCAGCAGCCAGGGGAGAGCGGGGGCAACCCAAGAGACCCAGTACTTC. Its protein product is CASSQGRAGATQETQYF.

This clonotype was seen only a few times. CDR3 protein: CASRPGLAGAYEQYF. Here the CDR3 DNA reads TGTGCCAGCAGACCAGGACTAGCGGGGGCCTACGAGCAGTACTTC. The chain has TRBV28 and TRBJ2-7, with 13 positions matching TRBD2. J was trimmed by 2 bases and V by 6 bases; bases with no gene match: 4. Germline V gene data show CDR1 as MDHEN and CDR2 as SYDVKM. The CDR3 contains 15 residues.

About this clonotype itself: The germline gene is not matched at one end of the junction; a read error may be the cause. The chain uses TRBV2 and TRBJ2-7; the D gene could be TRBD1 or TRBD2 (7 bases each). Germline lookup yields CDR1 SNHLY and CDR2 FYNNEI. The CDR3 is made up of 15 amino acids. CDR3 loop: CASSAGGLTGLEQCF. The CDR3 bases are TGTGCCAGCAGTGCGGGGGGACTGACAGGGCTCGAGCAGTGCTTC.

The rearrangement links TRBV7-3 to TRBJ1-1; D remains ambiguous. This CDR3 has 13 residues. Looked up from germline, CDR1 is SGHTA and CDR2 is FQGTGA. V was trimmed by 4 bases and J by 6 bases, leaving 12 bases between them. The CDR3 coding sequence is TGTGCCAGCAGCTACGTCGTGGGTTCTGAAGCTTTCTTT. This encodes CASSYVVGSEAFF.

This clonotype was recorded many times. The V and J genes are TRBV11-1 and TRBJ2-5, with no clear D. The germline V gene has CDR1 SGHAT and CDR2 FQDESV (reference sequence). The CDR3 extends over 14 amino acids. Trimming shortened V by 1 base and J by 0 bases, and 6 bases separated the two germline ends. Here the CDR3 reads CASSLGEYQETQYF. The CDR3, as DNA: TGTGCCAGCAGCTTAGGGGAATACCAAGAGACCCAGTACTTC.

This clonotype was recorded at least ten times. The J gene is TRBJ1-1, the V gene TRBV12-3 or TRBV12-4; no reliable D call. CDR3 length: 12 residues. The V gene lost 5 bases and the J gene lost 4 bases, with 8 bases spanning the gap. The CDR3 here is CASSDLLTEAFF. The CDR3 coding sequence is TGTGCCAGCAGTGACCTCCTCACTGAAGCTTTCTTT.

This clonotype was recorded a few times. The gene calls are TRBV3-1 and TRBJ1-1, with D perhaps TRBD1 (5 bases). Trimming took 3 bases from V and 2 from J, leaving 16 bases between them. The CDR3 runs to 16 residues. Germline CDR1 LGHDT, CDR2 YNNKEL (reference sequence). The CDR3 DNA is TGTGCCAGCAGCCACTCATCACGGGGGGTTAACACTGAAGCTTTCTTT. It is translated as CASSHSSRGVNTEAFF.

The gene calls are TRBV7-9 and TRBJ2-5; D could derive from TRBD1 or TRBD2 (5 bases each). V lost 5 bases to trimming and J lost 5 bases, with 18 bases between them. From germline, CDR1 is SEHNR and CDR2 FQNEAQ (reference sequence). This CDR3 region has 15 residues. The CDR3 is CASSRDGKVPETQYF. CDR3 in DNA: TGTGCCAGCAGCCGGGACGGTAAGGTCCCGGAGACCCAGTACTTC.

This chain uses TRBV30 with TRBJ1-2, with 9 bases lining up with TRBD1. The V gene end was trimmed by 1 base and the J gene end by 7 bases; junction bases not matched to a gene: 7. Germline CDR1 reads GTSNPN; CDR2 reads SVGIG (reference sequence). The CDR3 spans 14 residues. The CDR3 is CAWSGLGQGSGYTF. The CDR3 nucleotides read TGTGCCTGGAGTGGACTGGGACAGGGTAGTGGCTACACCTTC.

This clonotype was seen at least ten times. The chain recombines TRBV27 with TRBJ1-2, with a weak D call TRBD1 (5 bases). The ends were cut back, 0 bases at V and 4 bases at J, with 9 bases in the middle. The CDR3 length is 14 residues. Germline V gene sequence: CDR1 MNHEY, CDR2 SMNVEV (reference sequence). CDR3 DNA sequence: TGTGCCAGCAGTTTATCGCGGGGCGGCTATGGCTACACCTTC. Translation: CASSLSRGGYGYTF.

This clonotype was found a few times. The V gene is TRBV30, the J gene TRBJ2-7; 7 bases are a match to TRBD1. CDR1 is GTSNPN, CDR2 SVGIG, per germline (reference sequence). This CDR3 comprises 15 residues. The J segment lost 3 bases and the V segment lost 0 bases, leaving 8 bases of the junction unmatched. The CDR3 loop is CAWSVSRGKGYEQYF. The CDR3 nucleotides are TGTGCCTGGAGTGTATCCAGGGGGAAAGGCTACGAGCAGTACTTC.

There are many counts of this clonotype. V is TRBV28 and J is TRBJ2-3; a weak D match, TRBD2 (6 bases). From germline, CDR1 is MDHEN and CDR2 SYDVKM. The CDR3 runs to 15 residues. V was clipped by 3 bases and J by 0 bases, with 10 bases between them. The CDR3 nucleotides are TGTGCCAGCAGTTTGGGCGGGGCCAGCACAGATACGCAGTATTTT. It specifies CASSLGGASTDTQYF.

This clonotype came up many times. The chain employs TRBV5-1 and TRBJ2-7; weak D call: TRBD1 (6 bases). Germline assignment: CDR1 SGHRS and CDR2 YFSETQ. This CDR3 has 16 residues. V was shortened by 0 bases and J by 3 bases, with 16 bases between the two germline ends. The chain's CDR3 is CASSLGGLGQHYEQYF. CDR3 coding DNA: TGCGCCAGCAGCTTGGGAGGTCTCGGACAGCACTACGAGCAGTACTTC.

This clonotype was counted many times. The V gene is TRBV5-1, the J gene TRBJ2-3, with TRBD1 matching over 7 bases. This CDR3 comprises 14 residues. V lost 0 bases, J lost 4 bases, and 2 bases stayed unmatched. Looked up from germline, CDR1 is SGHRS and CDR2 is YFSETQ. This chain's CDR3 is CASSLVGGADTQYF. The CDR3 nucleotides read TGCGCCAGCAGCTTGGTAGGGGGCGCAGATACGCAGTATTTT.